The clone carrying this TCR beta chain showed up just a few times. This sample is part of a study of T cell repertoires in ileal Crohn's disease. The table came from immunoSEQ multiplex PCR; TCRdb's copy has only in-frame clones and leaves some out. The sample includes more than 25,000 clones, roughly 78% of them seen just once. Sequences were obtained from ileal tissue. The receptor comes from an adult with Crohn's disease.

The CDR3 region has the DNA TGTGCCAGCAGTTTATATGGGGCTAGCGAGCAGTACTTC. Translating gives CASSLYGASEQYF. This rearrangement joins TRBV27 to TRBJ2-7; perhaps TRBD1 as D (5 bases). CDR1 is MNHEY, CDR2 SMNVEV, per germline (reference sequence). Trimming pared 1 base from V and 6 bases from J, leaving 10 bases between. The CDR3 totals 13 residues.